The present T cell receptor beta chain was sequenced within a study of early T cells in non-severe SARS-CoV-2 infection. Study information: The input, bulk RNA from unsorted whole blood, was sequenced, and chains were unpaired.

The V gene lost 5 bases and the J gene lost 0 bases, with 11 bases spanning the gap. Per the germline V gene, CDR1 is SQVTM and CDR2 is ANQGSEA. This CDR3 has 13 amino acids. The library protocol tagged individual cDNA molecules with unique molecular identifiers. TCRdb called the 5' RACE reads again in MiXCR, with one record for every CDR3 protein. The table includes roughly 30,000 distinct CDR3 sequences, approximately 7% detected once. The table lists this clonotype with many counts. V usage is TRBV29-1 and J usage is TRBJ2-7; D not resolved. The TCR was taken from an adult who was a healthcare worker with PCR-confirmed SARS-CoV-2 infection or an uninfected control (not recorded which). The sample taken for sequencing was whole blood. The CDR3 nucleotides read TGCAGCGTTCGGCCTGAGAGCTCCTACGAGCAGTACTTC. Protein sequence: CSVRPESSYEQYF.